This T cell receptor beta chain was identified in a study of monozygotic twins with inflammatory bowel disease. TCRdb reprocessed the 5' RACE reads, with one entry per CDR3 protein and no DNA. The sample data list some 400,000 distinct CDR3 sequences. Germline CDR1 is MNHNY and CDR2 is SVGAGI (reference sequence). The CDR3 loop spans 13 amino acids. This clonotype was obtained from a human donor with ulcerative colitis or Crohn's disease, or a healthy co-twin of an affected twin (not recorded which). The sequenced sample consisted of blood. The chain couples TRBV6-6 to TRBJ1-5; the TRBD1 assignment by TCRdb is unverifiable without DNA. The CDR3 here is CASSSGGRGPQHF.